The table lists the clone carrying this TCR beta chain with many counts. Its antigen is as yet unknown. This record belongs to a study of T cell repertoires in cytomegalovirus infection. Across the study: CMV infection together with matching HLA type was indicated by public TCR beta signatures.

In TCRdb, the reads were re-called with MiXCR into one record per CDR3 protein. Seen here are roughly 500,000 distinct CDR3 sequences, more than 15% observed once, and the top ten hold about 24%. Study-level findings and limits: Dominating the ex vivo response were HLA-C-restricted CMV-specific TCR beta clonotypes. Cumulative frequency of public TCR beta families picked out carriers of CMV plus the relevant HLA.

This CDR3 spans 16 amino acids. Germline CDR1 and CDR2: LNHDA and SQIVND (reference sequence). J was trimmed by 6 bases and V by 3 bases; bases with no gene match: 10. This chain uses TRBV19 with TRBJ2-1, with TRBD2 matching over 8 bases. The specimen sequenced was CD8+ T cells from PBMCs. This clonotype originated in a human donor in good health (CMV status not recorded). Some clones in this sample may be carry-over from other donors' samples. DNA of the CDR3: TGTGCCAGTAGTATTAGTCCGGGACTAGTTTTCAATGAGCAGTTCTTC. This sequence encodes CASSISPGLVFNEQFF.